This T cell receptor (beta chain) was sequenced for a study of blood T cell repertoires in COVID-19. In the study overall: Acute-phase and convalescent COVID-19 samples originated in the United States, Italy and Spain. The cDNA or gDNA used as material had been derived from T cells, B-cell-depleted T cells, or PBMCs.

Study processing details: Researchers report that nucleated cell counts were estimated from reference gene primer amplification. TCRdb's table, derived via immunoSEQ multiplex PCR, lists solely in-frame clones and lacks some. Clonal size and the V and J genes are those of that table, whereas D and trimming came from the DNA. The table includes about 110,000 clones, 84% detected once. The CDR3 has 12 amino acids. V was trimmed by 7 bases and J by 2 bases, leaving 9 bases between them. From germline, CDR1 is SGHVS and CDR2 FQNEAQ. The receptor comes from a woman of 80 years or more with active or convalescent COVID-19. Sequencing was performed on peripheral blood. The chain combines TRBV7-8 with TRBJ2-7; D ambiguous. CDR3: CASNVPTYEQYF. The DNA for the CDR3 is TGTGCCAGCAATGTTCCCACCTACGAGCAGTACTTC. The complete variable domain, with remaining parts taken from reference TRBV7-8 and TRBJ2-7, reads GAGVSQSPRYKVAKRGQDVALRCDPISGHVSLFWYQQALGQGPEFLTYFQNEAQLDKSGLPSDRFFAERPEGSVSTLKIQRTQQEDSAVYLCASNVPTYEQYFGPGTRLTVT.